Here is one T cell receptor beta chain with its context. This entry comes from a study of blood T cell repertoires in COVID-19. Turning to the study itself: The origin of the acute and convalescent COVID-19 samples was the United States, Italy and Spain.

Which cohort a participant joined came from the clinical history participants gave. The CDR3 has 13 amino acids. In germline, CDR1 is LGHDT, CDR2 YNNKEL (reference sequence). V shed 8 bases and J 7 bases; nucleotides not matched to a gene: 9. Authors' analysis steps: Estimation of nucleated cell counts relied on the amplification of reference gene primers. Sequencing was performed with immunoSEQ multiplex PCR; in TCRdb, only in-frame clones are kept and a portion is missing. V and J calls and clone size come straight from that table; D and trimming were deduced from the DNA. The sample shows approximately 300,000 clones, under 95% of them seen only once.

The sequence was obtained from a woman in her thirties who had recovered from COVID-19. Source material: PBMCs or T cells enriched from blood (not recorded which). The chain employs TRBV3-1 (or the pseudogene TRBV3-2) and TRBJ2-7; 9 bases align to TRBD1. The CDR3 loop is CASGTGTAGEQYF. CDR3 in DNA: TGTGCCAGCGGGACAGGGACCGCGGGTGAGCAGTACTTC.